This is a list of T cell receptor beta chains from one sample in a study of shared clonotypes between healthy human individuals. Only in-frame clones appear in the TCRdb table, and some are missing; sequencing was by immunoSEQ multiplex PCR. The sample has some 2,000,000 clones, 95% seen once. Sequencing input: naive CD4+ T cells sorted from blood. The receptors here all came from a man aged 18 to 30 in good health. The CDR3 runs from the conserved cysteine through the conserved F or W. The D gene is left open where the match is weak. A clone size is listed for some rows: how often the clone was seen (once, few, many), or a class if it is expanded.

>TRBJ2-2|.|TRBD1|TRBV29-1
CSVQGQENTGELFF
TGCAGCGTGCAAGGACAGGAGAACACCGGGGAGCTGTTTTTT
>TRBJ2-7|.|.|TRBV30
CAWSPTNPYEQYF
TGTGCCTGGAGTCCGACTAACCCCTACGAGCAGTACTTC
>TRBJ1-1|.|TRBD1|TRBV7-2
CASSLQGGTEAFF
TGTGCCAGCAGCCTACAGGGGGGGACTGAAGCTTTCTTT
>TRBJ2-5|.|.|TRBV29-1
CSVGQDGETQYF
TGCAGCGTTGGACAGGACGGGGAGACCCAGTACTTC
>TRBJ1-2|.|.|TRBV10-1
CASSEFYGYGYTF
TGCGCCAGCAGTGAATTCTACGGCTATGGCTACACCTTC
>TRBJ2-7|.|.|TRBV7-8
CASSRSRGPLSYEQYF
TGTGCCAGCAGCCGATCACGGGGGCCACTCTCCTACGAGCAGTACTTC
>TRBJ2-1|.|.|TRBV19
CATKTGRSYNEQFF
TGTGCCACCAAGACGGGACGGTCCTACAATGAGCAGTTCTTC
>TRBJ2-2|.|.|TRBV5-4
CASSRTGDITGELFF
TGTGCCAGCAGCAGGACCGGGGATATCACCGGGGAGCTGTTTTTT
>TRBJ2-1|.|.|TRBV18
CASSPGAQGLVEQFF
TGTGCCAGCTCACCCGGAGCCCAAGGGCTTGTTGAGCAGTTCTTC
>TRBJ2-7|.|TRBD1|TRBV10-3
CAISEPRTGSYEQYF
TGTGCCATCAGTGAGCCACGGACAGGCTCCTACGAGCAGTACTTC
>TRBJ1-3|.|.|TRBV4-3
CASSQSSLDHGNTIYF
TGCGCCAGCAGCCAATCCTCTCTCGACCACGGGAACACCATATATTTT
>TRBJ2-1|.|.|TRBV15
CATSRGRGQYNEQFF
TGTGCCACCAGCAGGGGGAGGGGACAATATAATGAGCAGTTCTTC
>TRBJ1-1|.|.|TRBV6-5
CASSPPSGNTEAFF
TGTGCCAGCAGTCCCCCTAGCGGGAACACTGAAGCTTTCTTT
>TRBJ2-3|.|.|TRBV6-5
CASSYTGDLNTQYF
TGTGCCAGCAGTTACACCGGGGACCTCAATACGCAGTATTTT
>TRBJ1-6|.|.|TRBV13
CASSSDKGYNSPLHF
TGTGCCAGCAGCAGCGACAAGGGGTATAATTCACCCCTCCACTTT
>TRBJ2-7|.|TRBD1|TRBV5-6
CASSSGTGIYEQYF
TGTGCCAGCAGCTCCGGGACAGGGATCTACGAGCAGTACTTC
>TRBJ1-6|few|.|TRBV6-6
CASSSPRDHQHF
TGTGCCAGCAGTTCCCCAAGGGACCATCAGCACTTT
>TRBJ2-1|.|.|TRBV7-3
CASSEGPSSYNEQFF
TGTGCCAGCAGCGAGGGACCGAGCTCCTACAATGAGCAGTTCTTC
>TRBJ1-2|.|TRBD1|TRBV11-2
CASSLDVWDSYGYTF
TGTGCCAGCAGCTTAGATGTGTGGGACAGCTATGGCTACACCTTC
>TRBJ2-1|.|.|TRBV19
CASSPRMGYNEQFF
TGTGCCAGTAGTCCCAGGATGGGTTACAATGAGCAGTTCTTC
>TRBJ2-7|.|.|TRBV20-1
CSATGGGEQYF
TGCAGTGCAACAGGAGGTGGCGAGCAGTACTTC
>TRBJ2-3|.|.|TRBV5-1
CASSLGGRTYGDTQYF
TGCGCCAGCAGCTTGGGAGGTCGGACCTACGGGGATACGCAGTATTTT
>TRBJ2-2|.|.|TRBV30
CAWSVRGTGELFF
TGTGCCTGGAGTGTAAGAGGCACCGGGGAGCTGTTTTTT
>TRBJ2-1|.|TRBD1|TRBV6-7
CASSCTDRGGDNEQFF
TGTGCCAGCAGTTGCACCGACAGGGGGGGAGACAATGAGCAGTTCTTC
>TRBJ1-4|.|.|TRBV4-3
CASSQGFLGGEKLFF
TGCGCCAGCAGCCAAGGTTTCCTGGGGGGTGAAAAACTGTTTTTT
>TRBJ2-6|.|.|TRBV2
CATGASGANVLTF
TGTGCCACCGGGGCGTCCGGGGCCAACGTCCTGACTTTC
>TRBJ2-1|.|TRBD2|TRBV2
CASRRPGLGNEQFF
TGTGCCAGCAGACGACCGGGACTAGGTAATGAGCAGTTCTTC